These 27 T cell receptor beta chains were sequenced from one sample in a study of cytomegalovirus exposure and HLA in healthy donors. PCR involved 60 Vbeta and 13 Jbeta primers. The method was immunoSEQ multiplex PCR; TCRdb's version includes in-frame clones alone and lacks a portion of them. The sample records about 160,000 clones, roughly four fifths being singletons. Sample: PBMCs. All receptors derive from a female donor in good health and CMV-seronegative.

The chain recombines TRBV5-1 with TRBJ2-7; 8 bases agree with TRBD1. Germline loops: CDR1 SGHRS, CDR2 YFSETQ. CDR3 length: 15 amino acids. The V and J ends lost 5 bases and 4 bases, in that order; junction bases with no gene match: 11. CDR3 sequence (DNA): TGCGCCAGCAGTAGGGCTCGCACAGGGGGTTACGAGCAGTACTTC. It yields the protein CASSRARTGGYEQYF.

The V and J genes are TRBV7-9 and TRBJ1-4; D is ambiguous. The V gene's germline CDR1 is SEHNR and CDR2 FQNEAQ (reference sequence). This CDR3 spans 15 amino acids. Between the trimmed V and J ends, which lost 1 base and 8 bases, there was a span of 14 bases. The CDR3 DNA reads as TGTGCCAGCAGCTTAGTATCACCCGTCCGGGAAAAACTGTTTTTT. The encoded protein is CASSLVSPVREKLFF. The whole variable domain, filled in from reference TRBV7-9 and TRBJ1-4, reads DTGVSQNPRHKITKRGQNVTFRCDPISEHNRLYWYRQTLGQGPEFLTYFQNEAQLEKSRLLSDRFSAERPKGSFSTLEIQRTEQGDSAMYLCASSLVSPVREKLFFGSGTQLSVL.

The chain has TRBV11-3 and TRBJ1-1; TRBD1 agrees at 12 bases. This CDR3 comprises 13 residues. In germline, CDR1 is SGHNT, CDR2 YENEEA. V shed 5 bases, J shed 11 bases, and the junction held 6 bases outside the gene matches. CDR3 protein: CASSPGQGARAFF. In DNA, the CDR3 is TGTGCCAGCAGCCCGGGACAGGGGGCGAGGGCTTTCTTT.

The rearrangement joins TRBV7-9 to TRBJ2-1; D remains unclear. The V and J ends lost 2 bases and 4 bases respectively, with 6 bases between them. From germline, CDR1 is SEHNR and CDR2 FQNEAQ (reference sequence). The CDR3 covers 13 residues. CDR3 in amino acids: CASSLTQYNEQFF. The DNA of the CDR3 is TGTGCCAGCAGCTTAACGCAGTACAATGAGCAGTTCTTC.

The chain has TRBV5-4 and TRBJ2-7; TRBD1 matches at 9 bases. The CDR3 spans 13 residues. The ends lost 3 bases at V and 5 bases at J; junction bases unmatched: 3. Germline V gives CDR1 SGHNT, CDR2 YYREEE (reference sequence). The CDR3 coding sequence is TGTGCCAGCAGCTGGGACAGGGCGAACGAGCAGTACTTC. Translated: CASSWDRANEQYF.

The J gene is TRBJ2-1, the V gene TRBV7-3, with 8 bases identical to TRBD2. V dropped 6 bases and J dropped 8; count of bases not matched to a gene: 12. Looked up from germline, CDR1 is SGHTA and CDR2 is FQGTGA. The length of the CDR3 is 15 residues. The CDR3 reads CASRDSGTSVHEQFF. The CDR3 nucleotides are TGTGCCAGCAGGGACAGTGGGACTAGTGTGCATGAGCAGTTCTTC.

The chain employs TRBV5-1 and TRBJ2-1, with 7 bases lining up with TRBD2. V trimming: 0 bases; J trimming: 5 bases; junction bases outside the gene matches: 11. The CDR3 runs to 17 residues. Germline CDR1 and CDR2: SGHRS and YFSETQ. The CDR3 DNA reads as TGCGCCAGCAGCTTGGGCGGTCCTAGGGGAGGGCACAATGAGCAGTTCTTC. Residues: CASSLGGPRGGHNEQFF.

V gene TRBV5-1 combines with J gene TRBJ2-5; a possible D gene is TRBD1 (5 bases). V was cut by 0 bases and J by 1 base, with 13 bases left in between. Germline V lookup: CDR1 SGHRS, CDR2 YFSETQ. CDR3 size: 16 residues. The CDR3, as DNA: TGCGCCAGCAGCTTGGGGGGCGTACCAGGCCAAGAGACCCAGTACTTC. It yields the protein CASSLGGVPGQETQYF.

This chain joins TRBV2 and TRBJ2-3, with no clear D. From germline, CDR1 is SNHLY and CDR2 FYNNEI. This CDR3 region has 15 residues. V lost 4 bases, J lost 0 bases, and 11 bases lay in between. In DNA form, the CDR3 reads TGTGCCAGCAGTGTAAACATCCCTAGCACAGATACGCAGTATTTT. It specifies CASSVNIPSTDTQYF.

The chain employs TRBV6-4 and TRBJ2-2, with a weak D call TRBD2 (5 bases). V was clipped by 2 bases and J by 3 bases, with 10 bases between them. Germline loops: CDR1 MRHNA, CDR2 SNTAGT. The CDR3 extends over 15 amino acids. The DNA for the CDR3 is TGTGCCAGCAGTGACAGGGAGATGGACACCGGGGAGCTGTTTTTT. Translated, it gives CASSDREMDTGELFF.

This clone was counted a few times. J is TRBJ1-1 and V is TRBV6-5, with D possibly matching TRBD1 (5 bases). The CDR3 has 13 amino acids. Germline lookup yields CDR1 MNHEY and CDR2 SVGAGI. The V end lost 9 bases, the J end lost 0 bases, and 11 bases lay between the germline ends. The CDR3 protein is CASAGPVNTEAFF. In nucleotides, the CDR3 is TGTGCCAGTGCGGGGCCAGTGAACACTGAAGCTTTCTTT.

The V call is TRBV6-5, the J call TRBJ2-7, with D possibly being TRBD2 (5 bases). V was cut by 7 bases and J by 3 bases, with 16 bases left in between. The CDR3 extends over 14 amino acids. Germline V gene data show CDR1 as MNHEY and CDR2 as SVGAGI. CDR3 sequence: CASTPRGVLYEQYF. CDR3 DNA: TGTGCCAGCACCCCTCGGGGAGTCCTCTACGAGCAGTACTTC.

The V gene is TRBV11-2, the J gene TRBJ2-7, with 7 bases that match TRBD1. The length of the CDR3 is 13 residues. Germline assignment: CDR1 SGHAT and CDR2 FQNNGV. V lost 5 bases, J lost 2 bases, and 3 bases stayed unmatched. The CDR3 DNA sequence: TGTGCCAGCAGCCGGGACAGAGCCTACGAGCAGTACTTC. Translating gives CASSRDRAYEQYF.

The chain recombines TRBV18 with TRBJ2-5, with 7 bases that match TRBD1. The DNA end is more similar to TRBJ2-7, so the J call may be wrong. Looked up from germline, CDR1 is KGHSH and CDR2 is LQKENI. There are 15 residues in the CDR3. CDR3 bases: TGTGCCAGCTCACCATCCCGACAGGGAATCGACGAGCAGTACTTC. Its protein product is CASSPSRQGIDEQYF.

The J gene is TRBJ1-5, the V gene TRBV30, with D unresolved. The CDR3 contains 12 residues. Germline V gives CDR1 GTSNPN, CDR2 SVGIG (reference sequence). With 4 bases removed from V and 7 bases from J, the gap between germline ends came to 11 bases. The CDR3 sequence is CAWNRDRQPQHF. Here the CDR3 DNA reads TGTGCCTGGAACCGGGATCGACAGCCCCAGCATTTT.

The chain recombines TRBV2 with TRBJ2-3; the D gene is possibly TRBD2 (5 bases). The CDR3 totals 13 residues. V shed 4 bases and J shed 5 bases, with 10 bases lying between them. Germline CDR1 SNHLY, CDR2 FYNNEI. Here the CDR3 reads CASSAPRGDTQYF. The CDR3 DNA reads TGTGCCAGCAGTGCCCCTCGGGGAGATACGCAGTATTTT.

The chain links TRBV4-3 to TRBJ1-4; the D gene is possibly TRBD1 (5 bases). The germline gives CDR1 LGHNA, CDR2 YSLEER. The CDR3 is 16 residues long. The V end lost 0 bases, the J end lost 7 bases, and 15 bases lay between the germline ends. CDR3 residues: CASSQERGGGSEKLFF. DNA for the CDR3: TGCGCCAGCAGCCAAGAGCGCGGGGGGGGGAGTGAAAAACTGTTTTTT.

The chain joins TRBV7-2 to TRBJ2-3; D gene ambiguous. Trimming removed 2 bases at V and 3 bases at J, with 12 bases between. Germline V gives CDR1 SGHTA, CDR2 FQGNSA. The CDR3 runs to 15 residues. The CDR3 DNA is TGTGCCAGCAGCTTACCCTACGGTCGAACAGATACGCAGTATTTT. It translates to CASSLPYGRTDTQYF.

CDR3 amino acids: CASSFRETLQETQYF. The CDR3 DNA reads as TGTGCCAGCAGCTTTAGGGAGACTCTCCAAGAGACCCAGTACTTC. The chain recombines TRBV7-9 with TRBJ2-5; perhaps TRBD2 as D (5 bases). Germline V CDR1 and CDR2: SEHNR, FQNEAQ (reference sequence). V dropped 3 bases and J dropped 1 base, with 12 bases sitting between them. The CDR3 loop spans 15 amino acids.

V and J are TRBV7-2 and TRBJ1-3, with D possibly TRBD1 on 6 matching bases. The CDR3 runs 14 residues. Trimming pared 1 base from V and 8 bases from J, leaving 12 bases between. Germline V gene sequence: CDR1 SGHTA, CDR2 FQGNSA. The DNA for the CDR3 is TGTGCCAGCAGCTTAGTAAGGGGGGGGGACACCATATATTTT. Translated: CASSLVRGGDTIYF.

CDR3 in DNA: TGTGCCAGCAGCGTAACACCTGCAACTAATGAAAAACTGTTTTTT. Translation gives CASSVTPATNEKLFF. This chain joins TRBV9 and TRBJ1-4; no definite D call. Between the trimmed V and J ends, which lost 1 base and 0 bases, there was a span of 7 bases. The germline V gene encodes CDR1 SGDLS and CDR2 YYNGEE. The CDR3 runs 15 residues.

The J gene is TRBJ1-2, the V gene TRBV30; TRBD1 is a possible D gene (5 bases). The CDR3 spans 13 residues. V shed 3 bases and J shed 5 bases, with 13 bases lying between them. Looked up from germline, CDR1 is GTSNPN and CDR2 is SVGIG (reference sequence). The CDR3 region is CAWREGTVYGYTF. The CDR3 nucleotides read TGTGCCTGGAGGGAGGGGACGGTGTATGGCTACACCTTC.

This rearrangement joins TRBV7-2 to TRBJ2-7; the D gene is possibly TRBD1 (6 bases). This CDR3 has 15 residues. Germline values: CDR1 SGHTA, CDR2 FQGNSA. V lost 2 bases to trimming and J lost 0 bases, with 11 bases between them. The CDR3 sequence is CASSLSGGHSYEQYF. The CDR3 coding sequence is TGTGCCAGCAGCTTAAGTGGGGGACACTCCTACGAGCAGTACTTC.

The gene calls are TRBV19 and TRBJ1-1; D remains unclear. In germline, CDR1 is LNHDA, CDR2 SQIVND (reference sequence). The V end was cut by 4 bases, the J end by 8 bases, with 23 bases between. This CDR3 is 16 amino acids long. The CDR3 DNA sequence: TGTGCCAGTAGTACCCCCTCCCGGAGCGGGTATGCCGAAGCTTTCTTT. Its protein product is CASSTPSRSGYAEAFF.

The table lists this clone with a few counts. The V call is TRBV5-4, the J call TRBJ2-1; possible D gene TRBD2, 6 bases. The V end lost 8 bases, the J end lost 5 bases, and 11 bases lay between the germline ends. The germline gives CDR1 SGHNT, CDR2 YYREEE (reference sequence). CDR3 length: 12 amino acids. For the CDR3, the DNA is TGTGCCAGTGCGGGGCCAGACAATGAGCAGTTCTTC. Translating gives CASAGPDNEQFF. Combining the CDR3 with reference TRBV5-4 and TRBJ2-1 gives the whole variable domain ETGVTQSPTHLIKTRGQQVTLRCSSQSGHNTVSWYQQALGQGPQFIFQYYREEENGRGNFPPRFSGLQFPNYSSELNVNALELDDSALYLCASAGPDNEQFFGPGTRLTVL.

About this clone itself: The junction departs from the called germline gene at one end, perhaps through a read error. The gene calls are TRBV9 and TRBJ2-1; 9 bases are shared with TRBD2. The germline gives CDR1 SGDLS, CDR2 YYNGEE. The CDR3 length is 15 residues. CDR3 sequence reads: CASSVGSSGNNGQFF. CDR3 nucleotide sequence: TGTGCCAGCAGCGTAGGTTCTAGCGGGAACAATGGGCAGTTCTTC.

This clone was seen more than once but under ten times. The chain joins TRBV7-2 to TRBJ2-1, with 8 bases that match TRBD2. The ends lost 6 bases at V and 7 bases at J; junction bases unmatched: 2. Germline-derived CDR1 and CDR2 are SGHTA and FQGNSA. This CDR3 spans 12 amino acids. CDR3 DNA sequence: TGTGCCAGCAGTCGGGGGGGGAATGAGCAGTTCTTC. Residues: CASSRGGNEQFF.